Detailed here is one T cell receptor beta chain. What it recognizes is unknown. The donor cohort consisted entirely of Caucasian adults residing in Nashville, Tennessee. Deep-level settings were used for running the assay. Only in-frame clones appear in the TCRdb table, and some are missing; sequencing was by immunoSEQ multiplex PCR. The sample includes 400,000 to 600,000 clones, approximately 95% seen only once; the top ten take around 0.067%. This record belongs to a study of shared clonotypes between healthy human individuals. Overall study: Per donor, CD8 memory used one plate, CD8 naive used two, CD4 memory used three and CD4 naive used three. Study-wide findings and caveats: Between a handful of donors, naive CD4 clonotypes were shared at a level of about 5%.

CDR1 and CDR2 (germline): MDHEN, SYDVKM. V was trimmed by 4 bases and J by 3 bases, leaving 4 bases between them. The CDR3 totals 11 residues. Sequenced input: naive CD4+ T cells sorted from blood. As to subset: CD45RA+ positively selected. J is TRBJ2-7 and V is TRBV28; D uncertain. The sequence was collected from a woman younger than 45 in good health. The CDR3 spells CASSYVYEQYF. CDR3 DNA: TGTGCCAGCAGTTACGTCTACGAGCAGTACTTC.